This TCR beta chain stems from a study of T cells in Graves' hyperthyroidism and ophthalmopathy. For the study at large: Peripheral blood samples were taken at initial diagnosis, prior to any treatment.

Amplified regions were TCR beta CDR3 sequences from RNA transcripts. HTBI primers were employed in a first-round RT-PCR of the TCR CDR3. TCRdb used MiXCR to reprocess the multiplex PCR reads, holding one entry per CDR3 protein. The sample includes 400,000 to 600,000 distinct CDR3 sequences, about 15% of them seen just once. Any patient presenting with uncontrolled infection, other autoimmune disease, pregnancy or lactation was left out. This CDR3 region has 15 residues. The germline V gene encodes CDR1 SNHLY and CDR2 FYNNEI. Turning to this clonotype: It may be a read error: a sequence one base away is much more abundant.

The rearrangement joins TRBV2 to TRBJ2-6; no clear D gene. The clonotype originates from a woman in her 30s with Graves' ophthalmopathy. Sequencing was done on a sample of blood. CDR3 in amino acids: CASGEGFSGANVLTF. CDR3 sequence (DNA): TGTGCCAGCGGTGAAGGTTTCTCTGGGGCCAACGTCCTGACTTTC.